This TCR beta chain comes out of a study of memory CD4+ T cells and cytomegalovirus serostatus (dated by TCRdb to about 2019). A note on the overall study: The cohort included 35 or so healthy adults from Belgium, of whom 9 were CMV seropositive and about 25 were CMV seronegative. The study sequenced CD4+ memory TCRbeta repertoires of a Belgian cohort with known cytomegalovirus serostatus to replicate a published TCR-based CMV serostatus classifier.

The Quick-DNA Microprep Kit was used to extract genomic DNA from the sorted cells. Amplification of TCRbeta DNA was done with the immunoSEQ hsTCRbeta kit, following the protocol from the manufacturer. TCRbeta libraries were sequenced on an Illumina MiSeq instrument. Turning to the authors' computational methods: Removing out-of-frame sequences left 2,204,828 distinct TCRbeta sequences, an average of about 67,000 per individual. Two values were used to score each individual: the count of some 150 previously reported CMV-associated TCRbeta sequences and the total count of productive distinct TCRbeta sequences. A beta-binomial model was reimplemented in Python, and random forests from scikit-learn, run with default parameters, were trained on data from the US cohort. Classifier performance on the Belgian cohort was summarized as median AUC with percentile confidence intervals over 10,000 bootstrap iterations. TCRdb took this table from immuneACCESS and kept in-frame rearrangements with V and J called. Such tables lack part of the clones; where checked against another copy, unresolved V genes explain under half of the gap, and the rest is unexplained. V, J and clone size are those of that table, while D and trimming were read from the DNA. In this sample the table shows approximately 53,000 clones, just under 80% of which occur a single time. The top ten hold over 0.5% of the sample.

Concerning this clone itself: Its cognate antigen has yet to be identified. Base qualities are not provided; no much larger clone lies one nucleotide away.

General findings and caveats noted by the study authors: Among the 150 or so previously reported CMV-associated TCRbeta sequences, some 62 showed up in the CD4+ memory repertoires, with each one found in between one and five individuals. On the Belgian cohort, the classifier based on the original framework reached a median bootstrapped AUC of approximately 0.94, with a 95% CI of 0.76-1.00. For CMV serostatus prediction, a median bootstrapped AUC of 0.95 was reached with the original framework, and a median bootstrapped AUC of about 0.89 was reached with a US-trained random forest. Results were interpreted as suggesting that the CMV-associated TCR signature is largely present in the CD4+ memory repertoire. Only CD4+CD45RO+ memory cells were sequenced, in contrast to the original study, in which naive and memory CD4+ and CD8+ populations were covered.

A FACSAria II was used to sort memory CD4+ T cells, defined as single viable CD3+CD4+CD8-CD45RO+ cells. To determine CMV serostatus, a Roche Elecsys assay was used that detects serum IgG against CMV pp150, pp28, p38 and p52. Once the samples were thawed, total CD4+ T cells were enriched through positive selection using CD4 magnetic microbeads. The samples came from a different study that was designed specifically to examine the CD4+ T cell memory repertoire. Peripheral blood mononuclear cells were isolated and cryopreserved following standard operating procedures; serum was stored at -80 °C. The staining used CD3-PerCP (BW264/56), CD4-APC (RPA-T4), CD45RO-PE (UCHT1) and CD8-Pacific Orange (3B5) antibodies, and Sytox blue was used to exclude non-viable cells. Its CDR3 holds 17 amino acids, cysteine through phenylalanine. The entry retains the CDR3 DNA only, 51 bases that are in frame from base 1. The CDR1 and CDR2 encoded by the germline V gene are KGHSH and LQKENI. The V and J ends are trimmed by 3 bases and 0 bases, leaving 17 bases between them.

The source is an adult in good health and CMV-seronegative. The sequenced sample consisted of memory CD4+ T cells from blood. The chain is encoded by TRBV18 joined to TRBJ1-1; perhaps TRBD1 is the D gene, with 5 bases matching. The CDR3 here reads CASSPRGVGRMNTEAFF. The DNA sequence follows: TGTGCCAGCTCACCCCGGGGCGTGGGTAGAATGAACACTGAAGCTTTCTTT. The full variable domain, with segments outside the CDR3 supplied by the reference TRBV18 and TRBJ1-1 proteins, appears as NAGVMQNPRHLVRRRGQEARLRCSPMKGHSHVYWYRQLPEEGLKFMVYLQKENIIDESGMPKERFSAEFPKEGPSILRIQQVVRGDSAAYFCASSPRGVGRMNTEAFFGQGTRLTVV.